The 24 T cell receptor beta chains reported below all come from one sample, sequenced in a study of OX40 agonist ivuxolimab in advanced cancers. Library preparation was by the immunoSEQ multiplex PCR assay. TCRdb mirrors the immuneACCESS table, restricted to in-frame sequences. Some clones are absent from its copies; in checked studies, under half trace to an unresolved V gene, and the reason for the others is unknown. In all, the sample holds some 52,000 clones, and 85% to 95% of those were seen once. The top ten constitute around 26% of the sample. The material was CD4+ or CD8+ T cells sorted from blood, obtained in a trial of the OX40 agonist ivuxolimab. These receptors were obtained from an adult with an advanced solid tumor such as melanoma, head and neck, liver or kidney cancer.

The V gene is TRBV27, the J gene TRBJ2-7; D unresolved. V lost 4 bases to trimming and J lost 0 bases, with 10 bases between them. From germline, CDR1 is MNHEY and CDR2 SMNVEV (reference sequence). The CDR3 extends over 14 amino acids. The CDR3 here is CASSSLFSSYEQYF. The CDR3 DNA follows: TGTGCCAGCAGTTCACTCTTCTCCTCCTACGAGCAGTACTTC.

Details on this clone: Other DNA sequences in this specimen translate into the identical CDR3. This sequence joins TRBV27 and TRBJ1-1; D possibly corresponds to TRBD1 (6 bases). V shed 3 bases and J shed 2 bases, with 7 bases lying between them. The germline V gene encodes CDR1 MNHEY and CDR2 SMNVEV (reference sequence). The CDR3 is made up of 13 amino acids. The CDR3 reads CASSLGGNTEAFF. CDR3 coding DNA: TGTGCCAGCAGTTTGGGGGGCAACACTGAAGCTTTCTTT.

The chain combines TRBV5-6 with TRBJ2-7, with TRBD1 matching 7 bases. Per the germline V gene, CDR1 is SGHDT and CDR2 is YYEEEE. V lost 4 bases to trimming and J lost 6 bases; unmatched junction nucleotides: 4. The CDR3 totals 12 residues. The CDR3 loop reads CASSATGIEQYF. CDR3 nucleotides: TGTGCCAGCAGCGCGACAGGGATCGAGCAGTACTTC.

The chain employs TRBV7-6 and TRBJ1-1; D might be TRBD1 (5 bases). Germline CDR1 and CDR2: SGHVS and FNYEAQ. This CDR3 spans 14 amino acids. Trimming stripped 7 bases from V and 1 base from J, with 13 bases between. The CDR3 spells CASTTTVTNTEAFF. CDR3 bases: TGTGCCAGCACCACGACAGTTACGAACACTGAAGCTTTCTTT.

Comment on this clone: Compared with germline, one end of the junction differs, possibly owing to a read error. The chain recombines TRBV6-5 with TRBJ2-1; a weak D match, TRBD2 (6 bases). Germline CDR1 is MNHEY and CDR2 is SVGAGI. This CDR3 region has 14 residues. The CDR3 bases are TGTGCCAGCAGTACCCCGGGACTCTCAAATGGGCAGTTCTTC. Translation gives CASSTPGLSNGQFF.

This sequence joins TRBV7-2 and TRBJ2-5; 7 bases are shared with TRBD1. In germline, CDR1 is SGHTA, CDR2 FQGNSA. J was trimmed by 0 bases and V by 2 bases; bases with no gene match: 3. The CDR3 consists of 15 residues. This CDR3 is CASSLWGQYQETQYF. The CDR3 DNA reads TGTGCCAGCAGCTTATGGGGACAGTACCAAGAGACCCAGTACTTC.

The chain couples TRBV9 to TRBJ1-3; D is undetermined. The CDR3 is 12 residues long. From germline, CDR1 is SGDLS and CDR2 YYNGEE. V lost 0 bases and J 4 bases, leaving 2 bases between the germline ends. CDR3 loop: CASSVGGNTIYF. The CDR3 DNA follows: TGTGCCAGCAGCGTAGGGGGAAACACCATATATTTT.

This clone appeared once. The chain has TRBV7-6 and TRBJ2-7; no clear D gene. CDR3 length equals 12 residues. The V end was cut by 3 bases, the J end by 5 bases, with 8 bases between. In germline, CDR1 is SGHVS, CDR2 FNYEAQ. DNA for the CDR3: TGTGCCAGCAGCTTCCCTGGCAACGAGCAGTACTTC. Translation: CASSFPGNEQYF.

The chain is built from TRBV6-5 and TRBJ2-5; TRBD2 might be the D (5 bases). V lost 3 bases to trimming and J lost 3 bases, with 14 bases between them. The CDR3 covers 15 residues. The germline gives CDR1 MNHEY, CDR2 SVGAGI. The CDR3: CASSYWTLGEETQYF. CDR3 in DNA: TGTGCCAGCAGTTATTGGACGTTGGGAGAAGAGACCCAGTACTTC.

This chain uses TRBV11-2 with TRBJ2-3; D is ambiguous. The CDR3 consists of 15 residues. V was cut by 0 bases and J by 4 bases, with 11 bases left in between. CDR1 is SGHAT, CDR2 FQNNGV, per germline. The CDR3 DNA follows: TGTGCCAGCAGCTTAGATCGTCCAAGCGCAGATACGCAGTATTTT. Protein product: CASSLDRPSADTQYF. The full variable domain, completed using reference TRBV11-2 and TRBJ2-3, is EAGVAQSPRYKIIEKRQSVAFWCNPISGHATLYWYQQILGQGPKLLIQFQNNGVVDDSQLPKDRFSAERLKGVDSTLKIQPAKLEDSAVYLCASSLDRPSADTQYFGPGTRLTVL.

V and J are TRBV7-9 and TRBJ2-1; D is perhaps TRBD2 (6 bases). Germline values: CDR1 SEHNR, CDR2 FQNEAQ (reference sequence). Trimming cost V 11 bases and J 2 bases, with 16 bases left between them. CDR3 size: 14 residues. The CDR3 DNA follows: TGTGCCGGAGGGGATCTGCGGGCCTACAATGAGCAGTTCTTC. Residues: CAGGDLRAYNEQFF.

The genes are TRBV7-8 and TRBJ2-1; D is ambiguous. V was trimmed by 1 base and J by 13 bases, leaving 11 bases between them. The CDR3 spans 12 residues. Germline V lookup: CDR1 SGHVS, CDR2 FQNEAQ. CDR3 sequence: CASSLEVYPQFF. Written as DNA, the CDR3 is TGTGCCAGCAGCTTAGAGGTTTATCCTCAGTTCTTC.

This clone was observed a single time. The gene calls are TRBV28 and TRBJ2-5; TRBD2 matches 9 bases. V lost 4 bases and J lost 4; bases outside the gene matches: 4. The CDR3 loop spans 14 amino acids. From germline, CDR1 is MDHEN and CDR2 SYDVKM. In DNA form, the CDR3 reads TGTGCCAGCAGTTGGCGGGAGGGCGGAGAGACCCAGTACTTC. It is translated as CASSWREGGETQYF.

The chain recombines TRBV27 with TRBJ1-1; 8 bases match TRBD1. J lost 5 bases, V lost 8 bases, and 13 bases had no gene match. The germline CDR1 and CDR2 sequences are MNHEY and SMNVEV (reference sequence). The CDR3 length is 15 residues. Here the CDR3 DNA reads TGTGCCAGCGGCTTAGGGACAGGTTTTGGGACTGAAGCTTTCTTT. Translation gives CASGLGTGFGTEAFF.

This chain connects TRBV11-2 to TRBJ1-2; a weak D match, TRBD1 (6 bases). This CDR3 comprises 16 residues. Trimming pared 2 bases from V and 4 bases from J, leaving 17 bases between. The germline CDR1 and CDR2 sequences are SGHAT and FQNNGV. The CDR3 reads CASSLYGGWTVYGYTF. DNA for the CDR3: TGTGCCAGCAGCTTATATGGTGGCTGGACAGTCTATGGCTACACCTTC.

V and J are TRBV5-3 and TRBJ2-5; D is undetermined. TRBV5-3 is assigned to the ORF class and has an uncertain function. This CDR3 is built from 13 residues. V was clipped by 3 bases and J by 2 bases, with 8 bases between them. The CDR3: CARSCTEQETQYF. The CDR3 DNA reads TGTGCCAGAAGCTGCACAGAACAAGAGACCCAGTACTTC.

The gene calls are TRBV27 and TRBJ2-1; perhaps TRBD2 as D (5 bases). Germline values: CDR1 MNHEY, CDR2 SMNVEV (reference sequence). The CDR3 length is 16 residues. Deletions cut 3 bases from V and 8 bases from J, with 20 bases between. DNA for the CDR3: TGTGCCAGCAGTTTGGTGTTTGGAGTTTTGGGAGATGAGCAGTTCTTC. It is translated as CASSLVFGVLGDEQFF.

CDR3 DNA: TGCGCCAGCAGATCTGGGGCGGAACTAGCCAAAAACATTCAGTACTTC. Protein sequence: CASRSGAELAKNIQYF. V is TRBV5-1 and J is TRBJ2-4; possible D gene TRBD1, 5 bases. Germline CDR1 and CDR2: SGHRS and YFSETQ. The CDR3 extends over 16 amino acids. Trimming pared 5 bases from V and 0 bases from J, leaving 15 bases between.

The rearrangement uses TRBV5-4 and TRBJ2-1, with D perhaps assigned TRBD1 or TRBD2 (7 bases each). The CDR3 runs 20 residues. CDR1 and CDR2 (germline): SGHNT, YYREEE (reference sequence). Trimming took 0 bases from V and 0 from J, leaving 22 bases between them. The CDR3 nucleotides are TGTGCCAGCAGCTTGGGGGGGCTATGGAGCGGGGACAGCTCCTACAATGAGCAGTTCTTC. Encoded protein: CASSLGGLWSGDSSYNEQFF.

The rearrangement uses TRBV9 and TRBJ1-1, with D uncertain. The CDR3 has 13 amino acids. V was pared by 0 bases and J by 2 bases, with 5 bases between. The germline V gene has CDR1 SGDLS and CDR2 YYNGEE. CDR3 sequence reads: CASSVGDNTEAFF. As DNA, the CDR3 is TGTGCCAGCAGCGTAGGAGATAACACTGAAGCTTTCTTT.

The chain has TRBV19 and TRBJ2-7; 7 bases agree with TRBD1. J was trimmed by 3 bases and V by 6 bases; bases with no gene match: 8. The CDR3 contains 14 residues. Germline assignment: CDR1 LNHDA and CDR2 SQIVND (reference sequence). The CDR3 region has the DNA TGTGCCAGTAGCGACAGGGACCGTTTCTACGAGCAGTACTTC. Its translation: CASSDRDRFYEQYF.

The chain is built from TRBV7-9 and TRBJ1-1; unclear D gene. Germline lookup yields CDR1 SEHNR and CDR2 FQNEAQ (reference sequence). This CDR3 has 15 amino acids. The germline V and J ends were trimmed by 5 bases and 1 base, with 14 bases remaining between them. CDR3 nucleotide sequence: TGTGCCAGCAGCGTGTTGGAGGGAGCGAACACTGAAGCTTTCTTT. It encodes CASSVLEGANTEAFF. Full variable domain (outside the CDR3, taken from reference TRBV7-9 and TRBJ1-1): DTGVSQNPRHKITKRGQNVTFRCDPISEHNRLYWYRQTLGQGPEFLTYFQNEAQLEKSRLLSDRFSAERPKGSFSTLEIQRTEQGDSAMYLCASSVLEGANTEAFFGQGTRLTVV.

This clone is medium-sized. The V call is TRBV11-2, the J call TRBJ1-4; TRBD1 aligns across 8 bases. The CDR3 contains 15 residues. The germline CDR1 and CDR2 sequences are SGHAT and FQNNGV. Trimming took 0 bases from V and 6 from J; bases not matched to a gene: 3. CDR3 nucleotides: TGTGCCAGCAGCTTAGAGTCAGGGGGCGATGAAAAACTGTTTTTT. Translation gives CASSLESGGDEKLFF.

This rearrangement joins TRBV27 to TRBJ1-5; 7 bases agree with TRBD1. This CDR3 region has 14 residues. J gave up 1 base and V 6 bases, and 3 bases lay outside the gene matches. The germline V gene has CDR1 MNHEY and CDR2 SMNVEV (reference sequence). The CDR3 loop reads CASRAGGSNQPQHF. In DNA, the CDR3 is TGTGCCAGCAGGGCAGGGGGAAGCAATCAGCCCCAGCATTTT.